The 20 T cell receptor beta chains listed next were all sequenced from one sample in a study of Ad26.COV2.S vaccination and SARS-CoV-2 variants. Sample treatment: some 20 received Ad26.COV2.S at low or high dose, single or two shots; about 5 received placebo; per-sample allocation not given. Day 63 following the first vaccine or placebo injection was when the samples were taken. This table comes from immunoSEQ multiplex PCR, and its TCRdb copy is limited to in-frame clones, with some not included. The sample holds around 500,000 clones, 80% to 90% seen once. This specimen consisted of peripheral blood, obtained in a trial of Ad26.COV2.S vaccine versus placebo. All receptors derive from a person between 18 and 59 years old who received the Ad26.COV2.S COVID-19 vaccine or a placebo.

This clone was detected only once. This rearrangement joins TRBV4-1 to TRBJ2-3; D may be TRBD1 or TRBD2 (7 bases each). V gave up 0 bases and J gave up 5 bases, with 12 bases separating them. Per the germline V gene, CDR1 is MGHRA and CDR2 is YSYEKL. The CDR3 extends over 15 amino acids. CDR3 DNA: TGCGCCAGCAGCCAAGACCCCAGGGGGGGAGATACGCAGTATTTT. It encodes CASSQDPRGGDTQYF.

V gene TRBV7-2 combines with J gene TRBJ1-1; D unclear. V was shortened by 0 bases and J by 0 bases, with 8 bases between the two germline ends. There are 15 residues in the CDR3. CDR1 SGHTA and CDR2 FQGNSA come from the germline V gene. The CDR3 sequence: CASSLAGSLNTEAFF. The CDR3 DNA reads TGTGCCAGCAGCTTAGCGGGATCTCTGAACACTGAAGCTTTCTTT.

The count of this clone is one. The chain has TRBV4-3 and TRBJ2-5; TRBD2 matches 9 bases. The CDR3 totals 20 residues. The V segment lost 4 bases and the J segment 3 bases; nucleotides outside the gene matches: 21. Germline V gene data show CDR1 as LGHNA and CDR2 as YSLEER. CDR3 in DNA: TGCGCCAGCAGCCGACGAGTGCCTAGCGGGGTAAGCTCGACAGAAGAGACCCAGTACTTC. Amino acid sequence: CASSRRVPSGVSSTEETQYF.

The V and J genes are TRBV11-3 and TRBJ2-3, with D possibly matching TRBD2 (6 bases). The V gene lost 5 bases and the J gene lost 8 bases, with 11 bases spanning the gap. The V gene's germline CDR1 is SGHNT and CDR2 YENEEA. The CDR3 contains 12 residues. CDR3 in amino acids: CASSLVGGTQYF. CDR3 coding DNA: TGTGCCAGCAGCCTTGTGGGGGGTACGCAGTATTTT.

This chain joins TRBV10-1 and TRBJ2-4; D perhaps matches TRBD2 (5 bases). There are 20 residues in the CDR3. Trimming took off 0 bases at V and 3 bases at J, with 24 bases between the two ends. Germline assignment: CDR1 WNHNN and CDR2 SYGVQD (reference sequence). The CDR3 protein is CASSESVRLALSLVKNIQYF. Written as DNA, the CDR3 is TGCGCCAGCAGTGAGTCGGTTCGTCTAGCATTATCCCTAGTCAAAAACATTCAGTACTTC.

CDR3 loop: CASSPGRPYNSPLHF. Written as DNA, the CDR3 is TGTGCCAGCAGTCCCGGACGACCCTATAATTCACCCCTCCACTTT. J is TRBJ1-6 and V is TRBV6-2 or TRBV6-3; D is undetermined. The CDR3 extends over 15 amino acids. V lost 5 bases to trimming and J lost 2 bases, with 10 bases between them. The germline V gene encodes CDR1 MNHEY and CDR2 SVGEGT.

The chain is built from TRBV7-3 and TRBJ1-6, with unresolved D. The V gene's germline CDR1 is SGHTA and CDR2 FQGTGA. Trimming removed 5 bases at V and 10 bases at J, with 18 bases between. The CDR3 is 15 amino acids. The CDR3 DNA reads as TGTGCCAGCAGCATCAGCTCGTCCCAGAGCTCACCCCTCCACTTT. This gives the protein CASSISSSQSSPLHF.

The chain recombines TRBV7-2 with TRBJ1-1; D remains unclear. Germline CDR1 SGHTA, CDR2 FQGNSA. This CDR3 has 18 residues. V dropped 1 base and J dropped 3 bases, with 21 bases sitting between them. The CDR3 DNA is TGTGCCAGCAGCTTAGTCTCGGTAGGCGCCGGTCGTGACACTGAAGCTTTCTTT. Encoded protein: CASSLVSVGAGRDTEAFF.

The V call is TRBV6-5, the J call TRBJ1-2, with 7 positions matching TRBD1. CDR1 and CDR2 (germline): MNHEY, SVGAGI. The length of the CDR3 is 14 residues. With 5 bases clipped from V and 7 bases from J, the junction kept 10 bases outside the gene matches. CDR3: CASSLDRAASGYTF. In DNA form, the CDR3 reads TGTGCCAGCAGTCTCGACAGGGCCGCATCTGGCTACACCTTC.

This chain links TRBV7-2 with TRBJ2-5, with D perhaps matching TRBD2 (6 bases). The CDR3 is made up of 18 amino acids. V was clipped by 4 bases and J by 1 base, with 22 bases between them. Germline CDR1 SGHTA, CDR2 FQGNSA. In DNA, the CDR3 is TGTGCCAGCAGCTCCCAAAAGTTCGGAGGGGTGAGCCAAGAGACCCAGTACTTC. Its translation: CASSSQKFGGVSQETQYF.

This chain connects TRBV4-1 to TRBJ1-6, with unresolved D. With 1 base removed from V and 11 bases from J, the gap between germline ends came to 9 bases. The CDR3 consists of 13 residues. Germline V gives CDR1 MGHRA, CDR2 YSYEKL. The CDR3 sequence: CASSQGLGTPLHF. In DNA, the CDR3 is TGCGCCAGCAGCCAAGGCCTGGGGACACCCCTCCACTTT.

This clone showed up just a few times. The chain has TRBV19 and TRBJ1-5; D not certain. This CDR3 is 15 amino acids long. Germline values: CDR1 LNHDA, CDR2 SQIVND (reference sequence). The V end lost 0 bases, the J end lost 7 bases, and 13 bases lay between the germline ends. In DNA, the CDR3 is TGTGCCAGTAGTATAGATGGTACAGTGGGCCAGCCCCAGCATTTT. This sequence encodes CASSIDGTVGQPQHF.

The chain uses TRBV6-5 and TRBJ2-1, with D tentatively TRBD2 (7 bases). The germline gives CDR1 MNHEY, CDR2 SVGAGI. This CDR3 has 15 residues. V shed 6 bases and J shed 5 bases, with 17 bases lying between them. CDR3 region: CASRLGGRENNEQFF. CDR3 nucleotide sequence: TGTGCCAGCAGATTAGGGGGGAGGGAAAACAATGAGCAGTTCTTC.

This chain joins TRBV20-1 and TRBJ2-3, with no clear D. The CDR3 covers 8 residues. CDR1 is DFQATT and CDR2 is SNEGSKA in the germline V gene (reference sequence). Deletions cut 6 bases from V and 9 bases from J, with 4 bases between. This CDR3 is CSAGTQYF. As DNA, the CDR3 is TGCAGTGCCGGAACGCAGTATTTT.

This chain connects TRBV3-1 (or the pseudogene TRBV3-2) to TRBJ2-2; 12 positions match TRBD2. This CDR3 comprises 13 residues. The V segment lost 8 bases and the J segment 5 bases; nucleotides outside the gene matches: 0. Per germline, CDR1 LGHDT and CDR2 YNNKEL (reference sequence). The CDR3 DNA reads TGTGCCAGCGGGACTAGCGGGACCGGGGAGCTGTTTTTT. It translates to CASGTSGTGELFF.

This clone was recorded once. V gene TRBV19 combines with J gene TRBJ1-4, with D unresolved. This CDR3 contains 16 residues. The V and J ends lost 3 bases and 8 bases respectively, with 19 bases between them. CDR1 LNHDA and CDR2 SQIVND come from the germline V gene (reference sequence). This CDR3 is CASSIASGGYGEKLFF. The CDR3 DNA is TGTGCCAGTAGTATCGCCAGCGGAGGGTATGGAGAAAAACTGTTTTTT.

V is TRBV6-1 and J is TRBJ2-2; possible D gene TRBD1, 6 bases. The CDR3 runs 16 residues. V was trimmed by 4 bases and J by 5 bases, leaving 17 bases between them. Germline lookup yields CDR1 MNHNS and CDR2 SASEGT. This chain's CDR3 is CASSGDKGQFTGELFF. CDR3 nucleotide sequence: TGTGCCAGCAGTGGGGACAAAGGACAGTTTACCGGGGAGCTGTTTTTT.

V and J are TRBV19 and TRBJ1-1; TRBD1 matches 7 bases. The junction had 14 bases not matched to a gene; V was cut back by 7 bases and J by 0 bases. This CDR3 is 17 amino acids long. Germline CDR1 and CDR2: LNHDA and SQIVND (reference sequence). The CDR3 reads CASKSSGTGAMNTEAFF. The CDR3 DNA reads TGTGCCAGTAAGTCGTCGGGCACAGGGGCCATGAACACTGAAGCTTTCTTT.

The chain is built from TRBV5-4 and TRBJ2-7, with 10 bases fitting TRBD2. V shed 4 bases and J 1 base; nucleotides not matched to a gene: 11. This CDR3 is built from 17 residues. CDR1 SGHNT and CDR2 YYREEE come from the germline V gene (reference sequence). The CDR3 region is CASSLISLAGASYEQYF. The CDR3 DNA is TGTGCCAGCAGCCTCATCTCTCTAGCGGGAGCTTCCTACGAGCAGTACTTC.

The gene calls are TRBV6-5 and TRBJ2-7; D might be TRBD1 (5 bases). Per germline, CDR1 MNHEY and CDR2 SVGAGI. The CDR3 is 13 amino acids. Trimming removed 6 bases from V and 0 bases from J, with 9 bases in between. CDR3 sequence (DNA): TGTGCCAGCAGGCCGACAGCCTCCTACGAGCAGTACTTC. Translation gives CASRPTASYEQYF.